The 14 T cell receptor beta chains in this list originate from one sample, sequenced in a study of chemoradiotherapy in HPV16-positive cancers. Here immunoSEQ multiplex PCR was the method, and the copy in TCRdb shows in-frame clones only, minus some. The data contain some 8,800 clones, about 71% of them seen just once; the ten biggest clones take up about 10%. The biological material was taken from a patient who underwent chemoradiotherapy. These receptors originate from a human donor with HPV-associated anogenital cancer.

The chain carries TRBV28 and TRBJ2-3; the match to TRBD1 covers 8 bases. Germline assignment: CDR1 MDHEN and CDR2 SYDVKM. Trimming at V came to 9 bases and at J to 3 bases, leaving 11 bases not matched to a gene. The CDR3 runs to 15 residues. The CDR3 here is CASYQTGAETDTQYF. CDR3 sequence (DNA): TGTGCCAGTTACCAGACAGGGGCAGAAACAGATACGCAGTATTTT.

The chain combines TRBV28 with TRBJ1-2; no clear D gene. The CDR3 runs to 20 residues. V was trimmed by 4 bases and J by 4 bases, leaving 31 bases between them. Germline values: CDR1 MDHEN, CDR2 SYDVKM. CDR3 region: CASSSGQLRKFAASGYGYTF. For the CDR3, the DNA is TGTGCCAGCAGTTCTGGTCAACTTCGGAAGTTTGCCGCGTCGGGCTATGGCTACACCTTC.

This clone appeared a few times. The rearrangement links TRBV2 to TRBJ2-2; 7 nucleotides align to TRBD2. The CDR3 extends over 14 amino acids. CDR1 and CDR2 from the germline V gene are SNHLY and FYNNEI. V lost 8 bases, J lost 6 bases, and 9 bases stayed unmatched. The DNA of the CDR3 is TGTGCCAGCGTCGGGCAGGGAGGGCCCGGGGAGCTGTTTTTT. This encodes CASVGQGGPGELFF.

This clone appeared a few times. The gene calls are TRBV6-5 and TRBJ1-2; weak D call: TRBD1 (6 bases). Germline values: CDR1 MNHEY, CDR2 SVGAGI. V shed 10 bases and J shed 3 bases, with 9 bases lying between them. The CDR3 runs 11 residues. This chain's CDR3 is CATGADYGYTF. DNA of the CDR3: TGTGCCACAGGGGCAGACTATGGCTACACCTTC.

For the CDR3, the DNA is TGTGCCAGCAGCTTGTATGGCTTAGGGGGCTACACCTTC. Translated: CASSLYGLGGYTF. This chain connects TRBV5-6 to TRBJ1-2; unclear D gene. Germline V gene sequence: CDR1 SGHDT, CDR2 YYEEEE. The V end was cut by 1 base, the J end by 8 bases, with 12 bases between. The CDR3 has 13 residues.

The V call is TRBV5-1, the J call TRBJ2-3; D is uncertain. V lost 4 bases and J 0 bases, leaving 12 bases between the germline ends. This CDR3 is 15 amino acids long. The germline V gene encodes CDR1 SGHRS and CDR2 YFSETQ. CDR3 DNA: TGCGCCAGCAGCCAGAAACAGACGAGCACAGATACGCAGTATTTT. Amino acid sequence: CASSQKQTSTDTQYF.

The chain recombines TRBV30 with TRBJ2-3; D not certain. The CDR3 is 12 residues long. V was trimmed by 0 bases and J by 8 bases, leaving 9 bases between them. CDR1 and CDR2 (germline): GTSNPN, SVGIG (reference sequence). The CDR3 is CAWSVLDSTQYF. The CDR3, as DNA: TGTGCCTGGAGTGTACTCGACTCTACGCAGTATTTT. Filled out from reference TRBV30 and TRBJ2-3, the complete variable domain reads SQTIHQWPATLVQPVGSPLSLECTVEGTSNPNLYWYRQAAGRGLQLLFYSVGIGQISSEVPQNLSASRPQDRQFILSSKKLLLSDSGFYLCAWSVLDSTQYFGPGTRLTVL.

This sequence joins TRBV5-8 and TRBJ2-4; 8 bases are a match to TRBD1. Trimming removed 4 bases from V and 7 bases from J; junction bases left unmatched: 10. Germline V gives CDR1 SGHTS, CDR2 YDEGEE. The CDR3 is 15 residues long. The chain's CDR3 is CASSGGQGQGNIQYF. The CDR3 DNA reads as TGTGCCAGCAGCGGCGGACAGGGCCAAGGGAACATTCAGTACTTC.

This clone has only a few counts. The V call is TRBV7-8, the J call TRBJ1-6; TRBD1 is a possible D gene (6 bases). Trimming removed 1 base from V and 5 bases from J, with 12 bases in between. This CDR3 region has 16 residues. Germline V gene lookup returns CDR1 SGHVS and CDR2 FQNEAQ. Here the CDR3 reads CASSLEGDTHNSPLHF. In DNA form, the CDR3 reads TGTGCCAGCAGCTTAGAAGGGGACACACATAATTCACCCCTCCACTTT. Full variable domain (outside the CDR3, taken from reference TRBV7-8 and TRBJ1-6): GAGVSQSPRYKVAKRGQDVALRCDPISGHVSLFWYQQALGQGPEFLTYFQNEAQLDKSGLPSDRFFAERPEGSVSTLKIQRTQQEDSAVYLCASSLEGDTHNSPLHFGNGTRLTVT.

This clone was picked up a small number of times. V is TRBV7-9 and J is TRBJ1-2; D not resolved. Germline CDR1 and CDR2: SEHNR and FQNEAQ (reference sequence). V was shortened by 1 base and J by 5 bases, with 14 bases between the two germline ends. The CDR3 extends over 15 amino acids. In DNA form, the CDR3 reads TGTGCCAGCAGCTTAGATCTGGGTGGACTGTATGGCTACACCTTC. Protein: CASSLDLGGLYGYTF.

This clone came up a few times. CDR3 DNA sequence: TGTGCCAGCGTACCCCGGGACTGGATTGGTGAGCAGTTCTTC. Translation: CASVPRDWIGEQFF. The chain links TRBV28 to TRBJ2-1; D is perhaps TRBD2 (6 bases). V lost 8 bases and J lost 9, with 20 bases in between. Germline V gives CDR1 MDHEN, CDR2 SYDVKM. There are 14 residues in the CDR3. Drawing the rest from reference TRBV28 and TRBJ2-1, the complete variable domain is DVKVTQSSRYLVKRTGEKVFLECVQDMDHENMFWYRQDPGLGLRLIYFSYDVKMKEKGDIPEGYSVSREKKERFSLILESASTNQTSMYLCASVPRDWIGEQFFGPGTRLTVL.

Worth noting for this clone: One end of the junction is discordant with germline, which a read error may explain. The gene calls are TRBV7-7 and TRBJ1-1; tentative D call: TRBD1 (6 bases). The CDR3 extends over 15 amino acids. Per the germline V gene, CDR1 is SSHAT and CDR2 is FNYEAQ (reference sequence). In nucleotides, the CDR3 is TGTGCTAGCAGCCCCTTTGGGGGGGCGAACACTGAAGCTTTCTTT. Its protein product is CASSPFGGANTEAFF.

This sequence joins TRBV27 and TRBJ2-3; 7 bases are a match to TRBD2. V lost 2 bases to trimming and J lost 3 bases; unmatched junction nucleotides: 5. Germline V gene lookup returns CDR1 MNHEY and CDR2 SMNVEV (reference sequence). The CDR3 contains 15 residues. DNA of the CDR3: TGTGCCAGCAGTTTAACAGCGGGGCAGACAGATACGCAGTATTTT. Translated: CASSLTAGQTDTQYF.

The chain uses TRBV23-1 and TRBJ2-3; possibly TRBD1 for D (6 bases). TRBV23-1 is filed as an ORF, its function uncertain. CDR3 length: 17 residues. Deletions cut 7 bases from V and 4 bases from J, with 24 bases between. Here the CDR3 DNA reads TGCGCCAGCAATTCGACAGAGGGACACCCAGTGCCAGATACGCAGTATTTT. It is translated as CASNSTEGHPVPDTQYF.